This T cell receptor (beta chain) stems from a study of blood T cell repertoires in COVID-19. The participants were between about 18 and 89 years old and came from about two dozen US areas. Recovered Cohort 3 donors showed two negative PCRs, clearance, or symptom resolution. Only in-frame clones appear in the TCRdb table, and some are missing; sequencing was by immunoSEQ multiplex PCR. The data hold 250,000 to 300,000 clones, with approximately 85% observed a single time. V gave up 3 bases and J gave up 0 bases; unmatched junction bases: 1. The CDR3 contains 14 residues. Per germline, CDR1 LNHNV and CDR2 YYDKDF (reference sequence).

The TCR comes from a woman in her fifties or sixties who had recovered from COVID-19. Sequencing was carried out using PBMCs or T cells enriched from blood (not recorded which). The chain recombines TRBV15 with TRBJ1-1, with TRBD1 matching over 7 bases. The CDR3 reads CATSRTGLNTEAFF. DNA for the CDR3: TGTGCCACCAGCAGGACAGGGTTGAACACTGAAGCTTTCTTT.